This TCR beta chain was documented in a study of T cell repertoires in cytomegalovirus infection. The CDR3 totals 13 residues. V was shortened by 4 bases and J by 1 base, with 5 bases between the two germline ends. Germline-derived CDR1 and CDR2 are MNHEY and SVGAGI. This clonotype has a handful of counts. TCRdb re-called the reads with MiXCR, one entry per CDR3 protein. This sample has fewer than 200,000 distinct CDR3 sequences, with roughly an eighth found just once. The TCR originated in a human donor in good health (CMV status not recorded). Some clones in this sample may be carry-over from other donors' samples. V and J are TRBV6-5 and TRBJ1-3; D unresolved. Sequenced input: PBMCs. The CDR3 DNA reads TGTGCCAGCAGTTCAGCTTCTGGAAACACCATATATTTT. It yields the protein CASSSASGNTIYF.